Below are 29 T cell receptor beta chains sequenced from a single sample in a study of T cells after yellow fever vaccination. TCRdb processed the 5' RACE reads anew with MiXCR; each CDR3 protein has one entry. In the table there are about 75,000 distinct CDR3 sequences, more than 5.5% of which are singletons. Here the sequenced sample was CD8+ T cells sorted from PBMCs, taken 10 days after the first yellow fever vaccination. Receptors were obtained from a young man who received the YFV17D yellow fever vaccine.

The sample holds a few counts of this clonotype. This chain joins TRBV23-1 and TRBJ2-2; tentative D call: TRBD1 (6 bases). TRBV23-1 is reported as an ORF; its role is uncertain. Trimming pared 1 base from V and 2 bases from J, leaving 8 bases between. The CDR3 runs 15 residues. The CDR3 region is CASSQLQGNTGELFF. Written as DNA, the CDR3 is TGCGCCAGCAGTCAATTACAGGGAAACACCGGGGAGCTGTTTTTT.

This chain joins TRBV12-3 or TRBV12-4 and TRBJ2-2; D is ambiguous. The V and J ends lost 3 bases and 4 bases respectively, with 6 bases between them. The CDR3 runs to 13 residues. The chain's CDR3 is CASSFGFTGELFF. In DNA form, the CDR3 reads TGTGCCAGCAGTTTTGGGTTCACCGGGGAGCTGTTTTTT.

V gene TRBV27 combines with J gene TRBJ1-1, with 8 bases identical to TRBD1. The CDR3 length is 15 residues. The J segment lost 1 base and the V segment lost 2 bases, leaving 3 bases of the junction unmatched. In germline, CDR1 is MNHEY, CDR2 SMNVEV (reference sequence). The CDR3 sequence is CASSLTGTGNTEAFF. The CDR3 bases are TGTGCCAGCAGTTTAACCGGGACAGGGAACACTGAAGCTTTCTTT.

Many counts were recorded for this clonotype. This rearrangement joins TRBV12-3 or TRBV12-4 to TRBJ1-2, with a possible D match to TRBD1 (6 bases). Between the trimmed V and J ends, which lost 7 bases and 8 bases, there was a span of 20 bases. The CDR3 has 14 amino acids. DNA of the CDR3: TGTGCCAGCACCGCGACAGGCTCGTTCGGAGGCTACACCTTC. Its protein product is CASTATGSFGGYTF.

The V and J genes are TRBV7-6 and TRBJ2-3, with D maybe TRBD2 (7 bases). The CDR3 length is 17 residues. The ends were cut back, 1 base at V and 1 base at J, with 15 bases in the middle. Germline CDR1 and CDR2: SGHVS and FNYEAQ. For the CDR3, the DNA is TGTGCCAGCAGCTTAGATATTCGCGGGGGCCGCACAGATACGCAGTATTTT. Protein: CASSLDIRGGRTDTQYF.

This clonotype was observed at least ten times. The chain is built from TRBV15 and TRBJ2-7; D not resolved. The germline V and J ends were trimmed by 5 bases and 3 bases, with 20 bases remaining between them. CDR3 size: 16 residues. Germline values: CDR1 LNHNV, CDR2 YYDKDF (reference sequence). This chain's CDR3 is CATSGSTVTPSYEQYF. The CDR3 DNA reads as TGTGCCACCAGCGGGTCGACGGTGACTCCCAGCTACGAGCAGTACTTC.

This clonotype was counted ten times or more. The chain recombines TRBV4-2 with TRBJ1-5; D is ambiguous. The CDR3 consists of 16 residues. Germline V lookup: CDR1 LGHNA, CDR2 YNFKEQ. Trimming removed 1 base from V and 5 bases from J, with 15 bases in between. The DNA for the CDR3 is TGTGCCAGCAGCCAAGTTGCTAACGGAATAGATCAGCCCCAGCATTTT. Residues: CASSQVANGIDQPQHF.

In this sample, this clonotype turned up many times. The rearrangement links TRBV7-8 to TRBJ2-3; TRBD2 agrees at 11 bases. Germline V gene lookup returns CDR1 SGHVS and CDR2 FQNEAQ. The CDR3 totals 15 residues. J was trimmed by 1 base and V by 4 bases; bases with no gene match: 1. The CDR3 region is CASSSGLAGTDTQYF. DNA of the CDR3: TGTGCCAGCAGCTCGGGACTAGCGGGCACAGATACGCAGTATTTT.

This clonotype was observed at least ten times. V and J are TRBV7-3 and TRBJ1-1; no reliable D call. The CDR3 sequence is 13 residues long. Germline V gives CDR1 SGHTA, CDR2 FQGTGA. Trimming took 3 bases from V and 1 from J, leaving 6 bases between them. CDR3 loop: CASSFGGNTEAFF. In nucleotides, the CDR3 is TGTGCCAGCAGCTTTGGAGGGAACACTGAAGCTTTCTTT.

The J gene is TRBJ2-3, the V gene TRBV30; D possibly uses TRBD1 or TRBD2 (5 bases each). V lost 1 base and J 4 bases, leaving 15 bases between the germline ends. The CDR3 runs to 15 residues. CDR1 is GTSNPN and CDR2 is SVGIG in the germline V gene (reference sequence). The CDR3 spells CAWSAGTVVPDTQYF. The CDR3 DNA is TGTGCCTGGAGTGCAGGGACCGTCGTTCCAGATACGCAGTATTTT.

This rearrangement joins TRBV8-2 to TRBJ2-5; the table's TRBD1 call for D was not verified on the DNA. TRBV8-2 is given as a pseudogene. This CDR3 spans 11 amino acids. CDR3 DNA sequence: TGTGGGGACAGGTTACGGGAGACCCAGTACTTC. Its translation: CGDRLRETQYF.

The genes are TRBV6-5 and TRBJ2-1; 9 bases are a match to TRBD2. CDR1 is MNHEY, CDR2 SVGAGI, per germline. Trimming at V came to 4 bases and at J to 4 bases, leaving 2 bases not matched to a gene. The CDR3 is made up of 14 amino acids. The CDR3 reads CASSLAGVYNEQFF. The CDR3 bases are TGTGCCAGCAGTTTAGCGGGGGTTTACAATGAGCAGTTCTTC.

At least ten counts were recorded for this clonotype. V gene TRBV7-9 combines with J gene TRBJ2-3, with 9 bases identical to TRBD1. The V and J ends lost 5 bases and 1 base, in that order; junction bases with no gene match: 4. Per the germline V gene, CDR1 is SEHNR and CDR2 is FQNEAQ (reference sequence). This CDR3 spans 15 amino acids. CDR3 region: CASSPRDRGTDTQYF. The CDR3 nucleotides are TGTGCCAGCAGCCCCCGGGACAGGGGCACAGATACGCAGTATTTT.

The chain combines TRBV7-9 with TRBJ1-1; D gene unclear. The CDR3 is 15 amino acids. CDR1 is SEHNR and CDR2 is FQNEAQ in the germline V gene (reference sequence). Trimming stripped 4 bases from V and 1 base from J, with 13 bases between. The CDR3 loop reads CASSSTWTENTEAFF. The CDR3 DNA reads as TGTGCCAGCAGCTCTACGTGGACGGAGAACACTGAAGCTTTCTTT. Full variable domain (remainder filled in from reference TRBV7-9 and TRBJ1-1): DTGVSQNPRHKITKRGQNVTFRCDPISEHNRLYWYRQTLGQGPEFLTYFQNEAQLEKSRLLSDRFSAERPKGSFSTLEIQRTEQGDSAMYLCASSSTWTENTEAFFGQGTRLTVV.

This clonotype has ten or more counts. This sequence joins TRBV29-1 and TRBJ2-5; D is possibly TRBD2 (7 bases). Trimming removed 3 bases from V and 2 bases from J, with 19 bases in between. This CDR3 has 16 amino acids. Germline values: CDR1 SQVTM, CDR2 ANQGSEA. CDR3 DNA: TGCAGCGTTGAGACCGGCCGTGGGGGGGCACAAGAGACCCAGTACTTC. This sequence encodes CSVETGRGGAQETQYF.

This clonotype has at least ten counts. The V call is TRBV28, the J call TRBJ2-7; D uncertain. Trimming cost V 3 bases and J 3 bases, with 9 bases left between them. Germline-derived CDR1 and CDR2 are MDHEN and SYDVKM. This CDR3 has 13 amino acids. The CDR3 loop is CASSLDGLYEQYF. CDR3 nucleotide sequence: TGTGCCAGCAGTTTGGACGGTCTCTACGAGCAGTACTTC.

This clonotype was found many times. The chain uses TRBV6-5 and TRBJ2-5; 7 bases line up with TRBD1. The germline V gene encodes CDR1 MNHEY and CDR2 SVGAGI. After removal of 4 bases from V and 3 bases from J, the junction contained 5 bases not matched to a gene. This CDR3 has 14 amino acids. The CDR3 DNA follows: TGTGCCAGCAGTTTCGGACAGGAAGAAGAGACCCAGTACTTC. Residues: CASSFGQEEETQYF.

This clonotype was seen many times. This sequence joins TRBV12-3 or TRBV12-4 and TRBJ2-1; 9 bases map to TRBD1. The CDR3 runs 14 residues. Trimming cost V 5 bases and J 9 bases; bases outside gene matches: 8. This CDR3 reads CASSPDTGGPEQFF. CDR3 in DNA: TGTGCCAGCAGTCCAGATACAGGGGGCCCTGAGCAGTTCTTC.

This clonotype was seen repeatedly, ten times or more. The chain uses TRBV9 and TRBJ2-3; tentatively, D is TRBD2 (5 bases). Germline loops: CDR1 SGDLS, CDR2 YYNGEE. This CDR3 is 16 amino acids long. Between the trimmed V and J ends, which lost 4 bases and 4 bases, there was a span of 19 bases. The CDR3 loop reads CASSPRGLATPDTQYF. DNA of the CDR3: TGTGCCAGCAGCCCCCGAGGGCTAGCCACACCAGATACGCAGTATTTT.

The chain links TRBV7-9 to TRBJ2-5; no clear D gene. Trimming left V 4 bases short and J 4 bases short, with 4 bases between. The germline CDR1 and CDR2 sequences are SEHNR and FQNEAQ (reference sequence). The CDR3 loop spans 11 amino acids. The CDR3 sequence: CASSWAETQYF. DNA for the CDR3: TGTGCCAGCAGCTGGGCAGAGACCCAGTACTTC.

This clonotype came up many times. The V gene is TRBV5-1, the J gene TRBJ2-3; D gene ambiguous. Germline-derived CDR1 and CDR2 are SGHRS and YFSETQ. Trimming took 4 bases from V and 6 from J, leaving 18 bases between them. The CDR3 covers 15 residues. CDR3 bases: TGCGCCAGCAGCCTGACTGGCGGCTGGGTTGATACGCAGTATTTT. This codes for CASSLTGGWVDTQYF. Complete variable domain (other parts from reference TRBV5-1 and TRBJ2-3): KAGVTQTPRYLIKTRGQQVTLSCSPISGHRSVSWYQQTPGQGLQFLFEYFSETQRNKGNFPGRFSGRQFSNSRSEMNVSTLELGDSALYLCASSLTGGWVDTQYFGPGTRLTVL.

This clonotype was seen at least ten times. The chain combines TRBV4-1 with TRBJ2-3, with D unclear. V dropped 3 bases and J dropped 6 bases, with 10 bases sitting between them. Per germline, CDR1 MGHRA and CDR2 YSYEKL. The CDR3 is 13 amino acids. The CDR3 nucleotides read TGCGCCAGCAGCCACCCAAGGTCTGATACGCAGTATTTT. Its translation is CASSHPRSDTQYF.

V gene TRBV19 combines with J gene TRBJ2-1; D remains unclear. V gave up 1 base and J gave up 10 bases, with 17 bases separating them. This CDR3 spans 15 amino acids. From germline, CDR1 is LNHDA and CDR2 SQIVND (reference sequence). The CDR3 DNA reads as TGTGCCAGTAGTATAGTCTCGGTCCGGGTAGGCGAGCAGTTCTTC. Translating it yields CASSIVSVRVGEQFF.

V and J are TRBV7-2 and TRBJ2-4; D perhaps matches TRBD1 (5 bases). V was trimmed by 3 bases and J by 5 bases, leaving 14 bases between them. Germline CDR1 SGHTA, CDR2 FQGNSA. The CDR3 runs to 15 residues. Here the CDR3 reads CASSFDRGKENIQYF. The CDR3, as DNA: TGTGCCAGCAGCTTTGATAGGGGAAAGGAAAACATTCAGTACTTC. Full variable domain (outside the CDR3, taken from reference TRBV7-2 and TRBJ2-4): GAGVSQSPSNKVTEKGKDVELRCDPISGHTALYWYRQSLGQGLEFLIYFQGNSAPDKSGLPSDRFSAERTGGSVSTLTIQRTQQEDSAVYLCASSFDRGKENIQYFGAGTRLSVL.

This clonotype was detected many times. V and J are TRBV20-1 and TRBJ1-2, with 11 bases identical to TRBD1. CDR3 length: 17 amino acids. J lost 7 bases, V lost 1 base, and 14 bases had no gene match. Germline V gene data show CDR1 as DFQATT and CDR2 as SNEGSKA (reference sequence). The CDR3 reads CSARVRHRGQGASGYTF. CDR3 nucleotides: TGCAGTGCTAGAGTCCGTCACCGCGGACAGGGGGCTTCTGGCTACACCTTC.

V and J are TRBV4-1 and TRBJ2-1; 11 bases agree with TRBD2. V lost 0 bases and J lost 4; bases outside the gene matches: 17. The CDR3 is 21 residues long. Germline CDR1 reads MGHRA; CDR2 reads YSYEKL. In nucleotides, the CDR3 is TGCGCCAGCAGCCAAGATAGGCTAGCGGGGGGCCGGGACGTCCTTTACAATGAGCAGTTCTTC. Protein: CASSQDRLAGGRDVLYNEQFF.

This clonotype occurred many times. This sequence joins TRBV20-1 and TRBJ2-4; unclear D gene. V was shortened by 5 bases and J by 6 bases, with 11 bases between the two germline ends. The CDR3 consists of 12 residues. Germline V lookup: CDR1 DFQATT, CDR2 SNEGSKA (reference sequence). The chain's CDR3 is CSAGSFRNIQYF. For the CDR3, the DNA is TGCAGTGCTGGTTCTTTTCGAAACATTCAGTACTTC.

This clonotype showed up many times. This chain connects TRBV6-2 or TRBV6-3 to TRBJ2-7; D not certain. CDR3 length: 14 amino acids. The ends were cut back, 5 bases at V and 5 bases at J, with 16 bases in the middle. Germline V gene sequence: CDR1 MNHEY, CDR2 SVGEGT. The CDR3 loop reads CASSRAYPWDEQYF. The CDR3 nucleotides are TGTGCCAGCAGTCGAGCGTACCCGTGGGACGAGCAGTACTTC.

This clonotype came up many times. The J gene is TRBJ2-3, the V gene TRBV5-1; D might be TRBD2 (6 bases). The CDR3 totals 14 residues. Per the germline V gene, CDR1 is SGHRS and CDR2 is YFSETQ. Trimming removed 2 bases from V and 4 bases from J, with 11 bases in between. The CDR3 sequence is CASSFGLAPDTQYF. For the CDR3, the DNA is TGCGCCAGCAGCTTCGGTCTAGCGCCAGATACGCAGTATTTT.